The rows below give T cell receptor beta chains drawn from one sample of a study of T cells in Graves' hyperthyroidism and ophthalmopathy. TCRdb re-derived calls from the multiplex PCR reads in MiXCR, one entry per CDR3 protein. The sample consists of around 600,000 distinct CDR3 sequences, more than 14% of them appearing once. Sequencing was done on a sample of blood. These receptors were collected from a woman aged 45 to 65 with Graves' ophthalmopathy. Both conserved end residues are part of each CDR3. The order of the fields is clone size, D gene, J gene, V gene, CDR3 protein, CDR3 DNA. D genes are given only for firm matches. Part of the rows lack a size; the others show once, few, many or a class for expanded clones.

many | - | TRBJ2-7 | TRBV10-3 | CAISDSGLSYEQYF | TGTGCCATCAGTGATAGCGGCCTCTCCTACGAGCAGTACTTC
many | - | TRBJ1-1 | TRBV30 | CAWSYLEWTEAFF | TGTGCCTGGAGTTATCTCGAGTGGACTGAAGCTTTCTTT
many | TRBD1 | TRBJ1-4 | TRBV20-1 | CSATGTVNEKLFF | TGCAGTGCTACCGGGACAGTGAATGAAAAACTGTTTTTT
- | TRBD2 | TRBJ2-3 | TRBV7-2 | CASSLVIGGGADTQYF | TGTGCCAGCAGCTTAGTCATCGGCGGGGGAGCAGATACGCAGTATTTT
few | TRBD2 | TRBJ2-5 | TRBV19 | CASSPGLAGPQETQYF | TGTGCCAGTAGTCCTGGACTAGCGGGACCCCAAGAGACCCAGTACTTC
many | TRBD1 | TRBJ2-1 | TRBV20-1 | CSASWDRGRYNEQFF | TGCAGTGCTAGTTGGGACAGGGGGAGGTACAATGAGCAGTTCTTC
- | TRBD2 | TRBJ2-1 | TRBV15 | CATSSIAGGPSYNEQFF | TGTGCCACCAGCAGTATAGCGGGAGGCCCTTCCTACAATGAGCAGTTCTTC
many | TRBD1 | TRBJ1-5 | TRBV7-2 | CASSTQGAIGQPQHF | TGTGCCAGCAGTACACAGGGGGCTATAGGTCAGCCCCAGCATTTT
few | - | TRBJ1-5 | TRBV15 | CATSRDPRQNQPQHF | TGTGCCACCAGCAGAGACCCCAGACAGAATCAGCCCCAGCATTTT
many | - | TRBJ1-1 | TRBV27 | CASSPGTVNTEAFF | TGTGCCAGCAGTCCCGGGACGGTAAACACTGAAGCTTTCTTT
many | - | TRBJ1-1 | TRBV12-3/TRBV12-4 | CASSRQVSQAFF | TGTGCCAGCAGCCGCCAGGTCTCCCAAGCTTTCTTT
many | - | TRBJ2-7 | TRBV5-1 | CASSLDFAGREQYF | TGCGCCAGCAGCTTGGATTTTGCAGGGCGCGAGCAGTACTTC
- | - | TRBJ1-2 | TRBV6-5 | CASSYNKGDGYTF | TGTGCCAGCAGTTACAATAAGGGGGATGGCTACACCTTC
few | - | TRBJ2-1 | TRBV24-1 | CATSDFGGVSSYNEQFF | TGTGCCACCAGTGATTTTGGAGGGGTCAGCTCCTACAATGAGCAGTTCTTC
many | - | TRBJ2-7 | TRBV9 | CASSTPAGPSYEQYF | TGTGCCAGCAGCACCCCGGCGGGACCCTCCTACGAGCAGTACTTC
many | TRBD1 | TRBJ2-3 | TRBV10-3 | CAISESWAGGNTQYF | TGTGCCATCAGTGAGTCCTGGGCAGGGGGCAATACGCAGTATTTT
many | TRBD2 | TRBJ2-1 | TRBV7-9 | CASRPTGTSYNEQFF | TGTGCCAGCAGACCGACCGGGACTAGCTACAATGAGCAGTTCTTC
- | TRBD1 | TRBJ2-7 | TRBV30 | CAWTGTDYEQYF | TGTGCCTGGACCGGGACAGACTACGAGCAGTACTTC
few | - | TRBJ2-7 | TRBV4-1 | CASSQDTTLTYEQYF | TGCGCCAGCAGCCAAGATACGACACTAACCTACGAGCAGTACTTC
- | - | TRBJ2-5 | TRBV12-3/TRBV12-4 | CASIQTPTAGTQYF | TGTGCCAGCATCCAGACTCCGACCGCTGGGACCCAGTACTTC
few | - | TRBJ2-2 | TRBV5-8 | CASSRLTGELFF | TGTGCCAGCAGCCGTCTCACCGGGGAGCTGTTTTTT
- | - | TRBJ2-2 | TRBV6-2/TRBV6-3 | CASRQSSTGELFF | TGTGCCAGCAGACAGAGCTCCACCGGGGAGCTGTTTTTT
few | TRBD1 | TRBJ2-7 | TRBV7-2 | CASSLVRQGRVYEQYF | TGTGCCAGCAGCTTAGTCCGACAGGGTAGAGTCTACGAGCAGTACTTC
- | TRBD2 | TRBJ2-5 | TRBV7-2 | CASSLGGLAEIQYF | TGTGCCAGCAGCTTAGGGGGACTAGCTGAGATCCAGTACTTC
many | - | TRBJ2-1 | TRBV20-1 | CSARVRGNEQFF | TGCAGTGCTAGGGTTCGCGGCAATGAGCAGTTCTTC
- | - | TRBJ2-1 | TRBV11-3 | CASSLDSLGPFF | TGTGCCAGCAGCTTAGATTCCTTAGGTCCGTTCTTC
many | - | TRBJ2-1 | TRBV9 | CASSVDAYNEQFF | TGTGCCAGCAGCGTAGATGCATACAATGAGCAGTTCTTC
- | TRBD2 | TRBJ2-5 | TRBV7-3 | CASSLTASGDPRETQYF | TGTGCCAGCAGCTTAACCGCTAGCGGGGACCCCAGGGAGACCCAGTACTTC
- | - | TRBJ2-1 | TRBV7-6 | CASSSSQYWDEQFF | TGTGCCAGCAGCTCCTCCCAATACTGGGATGAGCAGTTCTTC
- | - | TRBJ1-2 | TRBV3-1 | CASSQTLQPLGYTF | TGTGCCAGCAGCCAAACGCTACAGCCCCTTGGCTACACCTTC
- | - | TRBJ2-1 | TRBV29-1 | CSVDWSAGLYNEQFF | TGCAGCGTTGATTGGTCGGCGGGGCTTTACAATGAGCAGTTCTTC
few | - | TRBJ2-2 | TRBV11-3 | CASSLDFGELFF | TGTGCCAGCAGCTTGGACTTCGGGGAGCTGTTTTTT
many | TRBD1 | TRBJ1-4 | TRBV28 | CASSLGQGANEKLFF | TGTGCCAGCAGTCTTGGACAGGGGGCGAATGAAAAACTGTTTTTT
- | TRBD1 | TRBJ2-2 | TRBV5-1 | CASSDRVSEELFF | TGCGCCAGCAGCGACAGGGTGAGCGAGGAGCTGTTTTTT
- | - | TRBJ1-2 | TRBV6-1 | CASRPGDYYGYTF | TGTGCCAGCAGACCAGGGGATTACTATGGCTACACCTTC
many | - | TRBJ2-1 | TRBV2 | CASSVGLLNEQFF | TGTGCCAGCAGTGTCGGACTACTCAATGAGCAGTTCTTC
many | - | TRBJ2-3 | TRBV12-3/TRBV12-4 | CASSFVGATDTQYF | TGTGCCAGCAGTTTTGTGGGGGCAACAGATACGCAGTATTTT
few | - | TRBJ2-5 | TRBV29-1 | CSVLGGGGETQYF | TGCAGCGTGCTAGGAGGAGGGGGAGAGACCCAGTACTTC
- | - | TRBJ2-1 | TRBV9 | CASSVGASAYNEQFF | TGTGCCAGCAGCGTTGGGGCCAGCGCCTACAATGAGCAGTTCTTC
few | - | TRBJ2-7 | TRBV30 | CAWRDRFSHLSPYEQYF | TGTGCCTGGCGCGACAGATTCTCCCACCTTTCGCCCTACGAGCAGTACTTC
- | TRBD1 | TRBJ2-1 | TRBV19 | CASSIGTGSSSYNEQFF | TGTGCCAGTAGTATCGGGACAGGGTCGAGCTCCTACAATGAGCAGTTCTTC
many | - | TRBJ2-1 | TRBV7-3 | CASSLHLRSRGDEQFF | -
many | TRBD1 | TRBJ2-3 | TRBV2 | CASQGPQGASDTQYF | TGTGCCAGCCAAGGACCGCAGGGGGCCTCAGATACGCAGTATTTT
many | - | TRBJ1-5 | TRBV18 | CASSSDWGQPQHF | TGTGCCAGCTCGAGTGATTGGGGTCAGCCCCAGCATTTT
many | - | TRBJ2-1 | TRBV29-1 | CSVTRGQNEQFF | TGCAGCGTCACAAGGGGACAAAATGAGCAGTTCTTC
many | - | TRBJ2-7 | TRBV6-1 | CASSTADSYEQYF | TGTGCCAGCAGTACCGCGGACTCCTACGAGCAGTACTTC
- | TRBD1 | TRBJ2-5 | TRBV30 | CAWSPGTGGFKTQYF | TGTGCCTGGAGTCCCGGGACAGGGGGATTTAAGACCCAGTACTTC
- | TRBD2 | TRBJ2-1 | TRBV12-3/TRBV12-4 | CASSLLLAGANEQFF | TGTGCCAGCAGTTTACTACTAGCGGGAGCCAATGAGCAGTTCTTC
many | - | TRBJ2-7 | TRBV28 | CASRFPGEGPYEQYF | TGTGCCAGCAGGTTCCCCGGTGAGGGACCCTACGAGCAGTACTTC
many | - | TRBJ2-1 | TRBV10-3 | CAIRSASPYNEQFF | TGTGCCATCCGTAGCGCCTCCCCCTACAATGAGCAGTTCTTC